This is a list of T cell receptor beta chains from one sample in a study of siplizumab effects on memory and regulatory T cells. The repertoire was sequenced with immunoSEQ multiplex PCR; TCRdb's copy has only in-frame clones and lacks some. The table records about 100,000 clones, about 94% of them present only once. Material: CD4+ T cells sorted from blood. These receptors came from a human donor in good health. The CDR3 runs from the conserved cysteine through the conserved F or W. Each record gives: V gene, CDR3 length, clone size, D gene, J gene, CDR3 protein, CDR3 DNA. A D gene is named only where the DNA matches it firmly. Rows may omit the clone size; those that give it use once, few, many or a size class.

V gene: TRBV5-8; CDR3 length: 15; clone size: -; D gene: -; J gene: TRBJ1-2; CDR3 protein: CASSPRRILNYGYTF; CDR3 DNA: TGTGCCAGCAGCCCCCGGAGGATACTTAACTATGGCTACACCTTC
V gene: TRBV19; CDR3 length: 15; clone size: -; D gene: -; J gene: TRBJ2-2; CDR3 protein: CASSTRTLDTGELFF; CDR3 DNA: TGTGCCAGTAGTACACGCACTCTAGACACCGGGGAGCTGTTTTTT
V gene: TRBV7-9; CDR3 length: 16; clone size: -; D gene: -; J gene: TRBJ1-4; CDR3 protein: CASSPNRGAVNEKLFF; CDR3 DNA: TGTGCCAGCAGCCCCAACCGGGGCGCTGTAAATGAAAAACTGTTTTTT
V gene: TRBV9; CDR3 length: 16; clone size: -; D gene: -; J gene: TRBJ2-5; CDR3 protein: CASSVATGRSQETQYF; CDR3 DNA: TGTGCCAGCAGCGTAGCTACGGGACGGAGCCAAGAGACCCAGTACTTC
V gene: TRBV19; CDR3 length: 14; clone size: -; D gene: -; J gene: TRBJ1-5; CDR3 protein: CASSIGGRGQPQHF; CDR3 DNA: TGTGCCAGTAGTATAGGAGGGCGCGGGCAGCCCCAGCATTTT
V gene: TRBV4-2; CDR3 length: 16; clone size: -; D gene: -; J gene: TRBJ1-2; CDR3 protein: CANSQGTAPSPWGYTF; CDR3 DNA: TGTGCCAACAGCCAAGGTACGGCTCCCTCCCCTTGGGGCTACACCTTC
V gene: TRBV27; CDR3 length: 15; clone size: once; D gene: -; J gene: TRBJ1-4; CDR3 protein: CASRIRTATNEKLFF; CDR3 DNA: TGTGCCAGCAGGATAAGGACAGCAACTAATGAAAAACTGTTTTTT
V gene: TRBV6-5; CDR3 length: 16; clone size: -; D gene: -; J gene: TRBJ1-1; CDR3 protein: CASSSSSRGMNTEAFF; CDR3 DNA: TGTGCCAGCAGTTCGTCCTCCAGGGGAATGAACACTGAAGCTTTCTTT
V gene: TRBV5-5; CDR3 length: 16; clone size: -; D gene: TRBD2; J gene: TRBJ2-3; CDR3 protein: CASSLGTSRVADTQYF; CDR3 DNA: TGTGCCAGCAGCTTGGGGACTAGTAGAGTGGCAGATACGCAGTATTTT
V gene: TRBV28; CDR3 length: 14; clone size: -; D gene: -; J gene: TRBJ1-5; CDR3 protein: CASIPGGGDQPQHF; CDR3 DNA: TGTGCCAGCATACCCGGAGGGGGAGATCAGCCCCAGCATTTT
V gene: TRBV5-4; CDR3 length: 12; clone size: -; D gene: -; J gene: TRBJ2-1; CDR3 protein: CASSLDYNEQFF; CDR3 DNA: TGTGCCAGCAGCTTGGATTACAATGAGCAGTTCTTC
V gene: TRBV28; CDR3 length: 12; clone size: -; D gene: -; J gene: TRBJ2-5; CDR3 protein: CASIDWWGTQYF; CDR3 DNA: TGTGCCAGCATCGACTGGTGGGGGACCCAGTACTTC
V gene: TRBV27; CDR3 length: 13; clone size: -; D gene: -; J gene: TRBJ2-5; CDR3 protein: CASSFWGGETQYF; CDR3 DNA: TGTGCCAGCAGTTTCTGGGGTGGGGAGACCCAGTACTTC
V gene: TRBV6-1; CDR3 length: 15; clone size: -; D gene: -; J gene: TRBJ2-1; CDR3 protein: CASIGVLTISREQFF; CDR3 DNA: TGTGCCAGCATCGGGGTACTGACCATATCCCGGGAGCAGTTCTTC
V gene: TRBV7-9; CDR3 length: 19; clone size: -; D gene: -; J gene: TRBJ2-3; CDR3 protein: CASSFTRRGKGLTTDTQYF; CDR3 DNA: TGTGCCAGCAGCTTTACGAGGCGTGGAAAAGGACTCACCACAGATACGCAGTATTTT
V gene: TRBV14; CDR3 length: 16; clone size: -; D gene: TRBD2; J gene: TRBJ2-7; CDR3 protein: CASSQVGGSPLGEQYF; CDR3 DNA: TGTGCCAGCAGCCAAGTAGGCGGGAGTCCCCTCGGAGAGCAGTACTTC
V gene: TRBV7-8; CDR3 length: 17; clone size: -; D gene: TRBD2; J gene: TRBJ2-3; CDR3 protein: CASSLGLAGLSTDTQYF; CDR3 DNA: TGTGCCAGCAGCTTAGGGCTAGCGGGCCTTAGCACAGATACGCAGTATTTT
V gene: TRBV19; CDR3 length: 14; clone size: -; D gene: TRBD2; J gene: TRBJ2-1; CDR3 protein: CASSIRTSANEQFF; CDR3 DNA: TGTGCCAGTAGTATTCGGACTAGCGCCAATGAGCAGTTCTTC